This T cell receptor (beta chain) was found in a study of T cells expressing NK-cell markers. Study background: With respect to HCMV, seven of the eight sequenced donors were seropositive, and one was seronegative.

TCRdb re-called the 5' RACE reads and gives one entry per CDR3 protein, without DNA. Recorded for this sample: tens of thousands of distinct CDR3 sequences. Regarding the study as a whole: As a fraction of CD8+ T cells, dominant NKG2C+ clonotypes reached about 1.0-7.5% in about six donors. No clear determination of HCMV specificity was made for expanded NKG2C+ T cell clones.

Germline V gives CDR1 MNHEY, CDR2 SMNVEV (reference sequence). This CDR3 is built from 18 residues. In the case of this clonotype: Its antigen is undetermined.

Sequencing was carried out using blood T cells: a sorted CD56 or NKG2C T cell subset, CD4+ or CD8+ T cells, or bulk PBMC T cells (not recorded which). The receptor's source is a woman between 18 and 70 years old in good health. The chain uses TRBV27 and TRBJ2-3; TCRdb indicates TRBD2, and absent DNA this call remains unverified. CDR3 residues: CASSSTSGRALVSDTQYF.